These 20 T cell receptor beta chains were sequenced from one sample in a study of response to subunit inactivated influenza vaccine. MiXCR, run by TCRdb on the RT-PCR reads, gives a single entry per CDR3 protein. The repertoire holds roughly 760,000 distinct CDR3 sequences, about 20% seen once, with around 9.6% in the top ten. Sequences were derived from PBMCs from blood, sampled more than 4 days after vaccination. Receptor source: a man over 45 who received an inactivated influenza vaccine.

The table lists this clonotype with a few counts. CDR3 protein: CSAGEGTASSYEQYF. CDR3 DNA sequence: TGCAGCGCCGGGGAGGGGACGGCGAGCTCCTACGAGCAGTACTTC. The chain links TRBV29-1 to TRBJ2-7; 7 bases match TRBD2. V trimming: 7 bases; J trimming: 0 bases; junction bases outside the gene matches: 12. The CDR3 is 15 residues long. Germline CDR1 SQVTM, CDR2 ANQGSEA.

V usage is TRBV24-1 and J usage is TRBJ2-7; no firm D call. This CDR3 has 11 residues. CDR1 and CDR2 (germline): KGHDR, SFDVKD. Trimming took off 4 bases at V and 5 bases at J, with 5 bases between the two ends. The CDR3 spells CATSEGHEQYF. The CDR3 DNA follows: TGTGCCACCAGTGAAGGACACGAGCAGTACTTC.

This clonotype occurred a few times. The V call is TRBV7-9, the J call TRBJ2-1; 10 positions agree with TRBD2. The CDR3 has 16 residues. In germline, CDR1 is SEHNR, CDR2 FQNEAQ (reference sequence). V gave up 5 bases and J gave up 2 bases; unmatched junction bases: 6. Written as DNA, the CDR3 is TGTGCCAGCAGCCCTCGCCTAGCGGGAGCCTACAATGAGCAGTTCTTC. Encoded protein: CASSPRLAGAYNEQFF.

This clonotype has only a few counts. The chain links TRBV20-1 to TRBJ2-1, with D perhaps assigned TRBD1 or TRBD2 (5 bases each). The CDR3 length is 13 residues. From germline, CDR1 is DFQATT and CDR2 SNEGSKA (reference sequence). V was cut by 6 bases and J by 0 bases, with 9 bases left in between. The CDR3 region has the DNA TGCAGTGCCGAGGGGCCCTCCTACAATGAGCAGTTCTTC. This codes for CSAEGPSYNEQFF.

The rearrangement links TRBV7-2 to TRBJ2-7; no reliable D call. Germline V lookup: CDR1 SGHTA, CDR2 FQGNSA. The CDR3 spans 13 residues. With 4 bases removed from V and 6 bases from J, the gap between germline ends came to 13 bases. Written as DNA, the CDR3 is TGTGCCAGCAGCTCCACCGGACCTCTCGAGCAGTACTTC. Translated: CASSSTGPLEQYF.

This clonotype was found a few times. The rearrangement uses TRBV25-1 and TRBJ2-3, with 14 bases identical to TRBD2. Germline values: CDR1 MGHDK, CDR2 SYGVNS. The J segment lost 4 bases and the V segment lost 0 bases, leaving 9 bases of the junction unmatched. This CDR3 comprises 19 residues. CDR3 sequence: CASSEYRLAGGQFSDTQYF. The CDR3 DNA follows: TGTGCCAGCAGTGAATATAGACTAGCGGGAGGGCAATTCTCAGATACGCAGTATTTT.

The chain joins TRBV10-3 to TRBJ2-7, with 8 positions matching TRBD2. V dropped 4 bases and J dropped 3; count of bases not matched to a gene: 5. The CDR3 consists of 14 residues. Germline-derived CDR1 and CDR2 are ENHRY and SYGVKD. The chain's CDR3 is CAISGRGGSYEQYF. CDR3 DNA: TGTGCCATCAGTGGCCGGGGGGGGAGCTACGAGCAGTACTTC.

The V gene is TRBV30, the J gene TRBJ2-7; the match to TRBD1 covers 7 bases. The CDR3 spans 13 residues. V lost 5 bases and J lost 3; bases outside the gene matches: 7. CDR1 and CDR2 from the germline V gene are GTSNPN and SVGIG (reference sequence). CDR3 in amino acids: CAWASGQIYEQYF. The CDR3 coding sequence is TGTGCCTGGGCCTCGGGACAGATCTACGAGCAGTACTTC. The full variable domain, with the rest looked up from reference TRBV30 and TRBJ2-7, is SQTIHQWPATLVQPVGSPLSLECTVEGTSNPNLYWYRQAAGRGLQLLFYSVGIGQISSEVPQNLSASRPQDRQFILSSKKLLLSDSGFYLCAWASGQIYEQYFGPGTRLTVT.

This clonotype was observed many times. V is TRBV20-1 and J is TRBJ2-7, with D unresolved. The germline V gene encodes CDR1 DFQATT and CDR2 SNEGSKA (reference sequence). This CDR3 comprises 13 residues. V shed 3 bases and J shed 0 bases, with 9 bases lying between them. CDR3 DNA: TGCAGTGCTAGGTCGAGGAGCTCCTACGAGCAGTACTTC. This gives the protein CSARSRSSYEQYF.

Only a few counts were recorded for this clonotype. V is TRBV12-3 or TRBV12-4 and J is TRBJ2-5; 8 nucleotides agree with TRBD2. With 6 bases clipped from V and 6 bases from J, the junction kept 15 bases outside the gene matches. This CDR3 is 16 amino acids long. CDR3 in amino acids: CASSGEATSGGKTQYF. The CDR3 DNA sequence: TGTGCCAGCAGCGGAGAGGCCACTAGCGGTGGAAAGACCCAGTACTTC.

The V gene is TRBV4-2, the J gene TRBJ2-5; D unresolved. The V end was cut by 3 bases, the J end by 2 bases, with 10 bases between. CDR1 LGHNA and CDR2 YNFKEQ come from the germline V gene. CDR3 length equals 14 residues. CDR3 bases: TGTGCCAGCAGCCAGGGGAACACGCAAGAGACCCAGTACTTC. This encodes CASSQGNTQETQYF.

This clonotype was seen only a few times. CDR3 nucleotides: TGTGCCAGTAGTAAGGGGACCCCGTTCGACTACGAGCAGTACTTC. Translation gives CASSKGTPFDYEQYF. The J gene is TRBJ2-7, the V gene TRBV19; D may correspond to TRBD1 or TRBD2 (5 bases each). V lost 4 bases and J 3 bases, leaving 16 bases between the germline ends. This CDR3 comprises 15 residues. CDR1 is LNHDA and CDR2 is SQIVND in the germline V gene (reference sequence). The variable domain in full, completed from reference TRBV19 and TRBJ2-7, reads DGGITQSPKYLFRKEGQNVTLSCEQNLNHDAMYWYRQDPGQGLRLIYYSQIVNDFQKGDIAEGYSVSREKKESFPLTVTSAQKNPTAFYLCASSKGTPFDYEQYFGPGTRLTVT.

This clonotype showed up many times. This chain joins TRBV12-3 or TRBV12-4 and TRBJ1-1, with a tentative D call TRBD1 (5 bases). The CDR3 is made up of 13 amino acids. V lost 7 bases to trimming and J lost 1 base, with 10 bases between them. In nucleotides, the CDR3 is TGTGCCAGCACTGGGGCCCAGAACACTGAAGCTTTCTTT. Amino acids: CASTGAQNTEAFF.

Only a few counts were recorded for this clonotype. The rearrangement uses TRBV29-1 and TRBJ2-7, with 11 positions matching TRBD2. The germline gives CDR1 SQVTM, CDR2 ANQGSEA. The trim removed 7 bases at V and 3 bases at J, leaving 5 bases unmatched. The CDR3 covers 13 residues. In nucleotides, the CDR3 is TGCAGCGCCCTACTAGCGGGGGTCTACGAGCAGTACTTC. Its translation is CSALLAGVYEQYF.

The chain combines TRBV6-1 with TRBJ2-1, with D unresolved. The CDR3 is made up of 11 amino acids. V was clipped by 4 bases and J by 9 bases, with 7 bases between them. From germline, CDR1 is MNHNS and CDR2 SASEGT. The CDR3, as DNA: TGTGCCAGCAGTGTGGTCCTTGAGCAGTTCTTC. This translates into CASSVVLEQFF.

CDR3 in amino acids: CASRLGSRAGELFF. CDR3 sequence (DNA): TGTGCCAGCAGGCTCGGGAGTCGGGCCGGGGAGCTGTTTTTT. The V gene is TRBV9, the J gene TRBJ2-2, with D tentatively TRBD2 (6 bases). V shed 5 bases and J shed 6 bases, with 14 bases lying between them. The CDR3 covers 14 residues. Germline V gene lookup returns CDR1 SGDLS and CDR2 YYNGEE.

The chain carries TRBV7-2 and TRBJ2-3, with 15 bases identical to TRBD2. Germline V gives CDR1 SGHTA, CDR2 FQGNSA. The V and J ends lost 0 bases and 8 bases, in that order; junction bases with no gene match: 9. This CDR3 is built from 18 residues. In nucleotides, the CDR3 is TGTGCCAGCAGCTTAGCGGAAGGACTAGCGGGAGGGCAGGCTACGCAGTATTTT. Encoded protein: CASSLAEGLAGGQATQYF. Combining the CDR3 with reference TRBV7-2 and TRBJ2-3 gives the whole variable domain GAGVSQSPSNKVTEKGKDVELRCDPISGHTALYWYRQSLGQGLEFLIYFQGNSAPDKSGLPSDRFSAERTGGSVSTLTIQRTQQEDSAVYLCASSLAEGLAGGQATQYFGPGTRLTVL.

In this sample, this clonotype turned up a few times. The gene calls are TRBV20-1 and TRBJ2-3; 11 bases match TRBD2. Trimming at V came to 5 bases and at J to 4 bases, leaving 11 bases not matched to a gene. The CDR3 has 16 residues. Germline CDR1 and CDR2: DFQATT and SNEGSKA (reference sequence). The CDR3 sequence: CSAGTATSGAPDTQYF. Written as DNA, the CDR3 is TGCAGTGCTGGAACCGCGACTAGCGGGGCCCCAGATACGCAGTATTTT.

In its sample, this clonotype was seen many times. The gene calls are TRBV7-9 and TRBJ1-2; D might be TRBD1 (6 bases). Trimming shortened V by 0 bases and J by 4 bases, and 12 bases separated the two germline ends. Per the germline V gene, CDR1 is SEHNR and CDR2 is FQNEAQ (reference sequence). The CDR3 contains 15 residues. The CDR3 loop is CASSLAGRGGYGYTF. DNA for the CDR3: TGTGCCAGCAGCTTAGCGGGCAGGGGTGGCTATGGCTACACCTTC.

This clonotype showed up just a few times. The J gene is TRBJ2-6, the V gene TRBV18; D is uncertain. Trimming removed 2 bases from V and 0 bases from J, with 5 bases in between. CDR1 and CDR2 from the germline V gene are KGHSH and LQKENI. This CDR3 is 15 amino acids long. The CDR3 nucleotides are TGTGCCAGCTCACCATACCTCTCTGGGGCCAACGTCCTGACTTTC. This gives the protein CASSPYLSGANVLTF.